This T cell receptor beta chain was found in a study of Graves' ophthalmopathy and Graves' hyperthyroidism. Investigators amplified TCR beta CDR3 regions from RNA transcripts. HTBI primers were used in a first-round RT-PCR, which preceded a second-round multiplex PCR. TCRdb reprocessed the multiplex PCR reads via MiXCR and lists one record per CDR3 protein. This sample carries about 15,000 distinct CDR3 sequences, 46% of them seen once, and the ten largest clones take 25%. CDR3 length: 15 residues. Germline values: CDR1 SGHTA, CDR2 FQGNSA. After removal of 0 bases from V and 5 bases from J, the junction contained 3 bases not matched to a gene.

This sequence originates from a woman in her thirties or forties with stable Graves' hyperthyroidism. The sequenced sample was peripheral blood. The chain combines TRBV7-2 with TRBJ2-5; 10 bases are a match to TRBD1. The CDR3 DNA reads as TGTGCCAGCAGCTTAGCGGGACAGGGGAGGGAGACCCAGTACTTC. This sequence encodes CASSLAGQGRETQYF.